This T cell receptor (beta chain) was captured by sequencing in a study of shared clonotypes between healthy human individuals. It was CD45RO-negative cells, positively selected for CCR7, that made up naive CD8 cells, with terminally differentiated effector memory CD45RA+ cells excluded. This CDR3 is built from 14 residues. CDR1 MDHEN and CDR2 SYDVKM come from the germline V gene. Trimming removed 3 bases at V and 4 bases at J, with 12 bases between. Concerning this clone: The antigen is undetermined.

The deep-level immunoSEQ assay was used. TCRdb's table, derived via immunoSEQ multiplex PCR, lists solely in-frame clones and lacks some. The repertoire holds about 2.2 million clones, with around 93% as singletons. Study results and limitations: The study generally estimated greater richness for naive than memory subsets. Exclusively blood specimens were collected; tissue repertoires likely differ.

The source of this sequence is a young man in good health. Some clones in this sample may be carry-over from other donors' samples. The V and J genes are TRBV28 and TRBJ1-2; D call uncertain. The sequenced sample was naive CD8+ T cells from PBMCs. CDR3 bases: TGTGCCAGCAGTTTCCTTAAAAGGAGCTATGGCTACACCTTC. Protein: CASSFLKRSYGYTF.